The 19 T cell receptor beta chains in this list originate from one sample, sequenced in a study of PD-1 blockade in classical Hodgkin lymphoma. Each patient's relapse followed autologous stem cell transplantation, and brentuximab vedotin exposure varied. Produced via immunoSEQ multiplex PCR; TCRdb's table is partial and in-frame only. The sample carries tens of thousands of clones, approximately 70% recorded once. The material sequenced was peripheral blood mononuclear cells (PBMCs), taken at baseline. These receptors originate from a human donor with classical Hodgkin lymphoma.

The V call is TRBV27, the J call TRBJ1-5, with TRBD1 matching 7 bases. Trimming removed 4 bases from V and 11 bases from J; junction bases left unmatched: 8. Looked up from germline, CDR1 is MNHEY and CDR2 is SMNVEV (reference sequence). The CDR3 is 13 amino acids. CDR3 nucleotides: TGTGCCAGCAGTTCCACAGGGGAGAAGTCCCAGCATTTT. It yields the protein CASSSTGEKSQHF.

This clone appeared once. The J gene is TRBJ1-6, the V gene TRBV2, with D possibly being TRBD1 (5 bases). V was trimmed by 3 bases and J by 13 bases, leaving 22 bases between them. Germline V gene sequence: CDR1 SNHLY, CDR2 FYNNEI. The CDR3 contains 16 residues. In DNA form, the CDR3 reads TGTGCCAGCAGTGAGGGCGGGTACGGGGACTCGGGGCCCCTCCACTTT. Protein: CASSEGGYGDSGPLHF.

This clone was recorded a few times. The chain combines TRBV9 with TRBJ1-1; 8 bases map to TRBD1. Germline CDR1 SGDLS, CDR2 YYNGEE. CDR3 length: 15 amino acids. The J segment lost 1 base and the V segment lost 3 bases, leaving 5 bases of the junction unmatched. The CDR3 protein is CASSAHGTGNTEAFF. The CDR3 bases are TGTGCCAGCAGCGCCCACGGGACAGGGAACACTGAAGCTTTCTTT.

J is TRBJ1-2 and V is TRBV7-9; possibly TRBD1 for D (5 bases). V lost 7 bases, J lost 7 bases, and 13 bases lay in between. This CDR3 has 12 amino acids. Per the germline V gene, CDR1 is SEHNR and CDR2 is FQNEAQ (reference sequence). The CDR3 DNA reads TGTGCCAGCACGATAACAGGCGTTGGCTACACCTTC. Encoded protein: CASTITGVGYTF.

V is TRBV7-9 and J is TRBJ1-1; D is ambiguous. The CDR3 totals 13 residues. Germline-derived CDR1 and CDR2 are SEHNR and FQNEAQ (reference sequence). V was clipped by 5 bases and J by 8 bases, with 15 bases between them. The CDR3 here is CASSLTDVREAFF. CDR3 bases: TGTGCCAGCAGCCTAACGGACGTCCGGGAAGCTTTCTTT.

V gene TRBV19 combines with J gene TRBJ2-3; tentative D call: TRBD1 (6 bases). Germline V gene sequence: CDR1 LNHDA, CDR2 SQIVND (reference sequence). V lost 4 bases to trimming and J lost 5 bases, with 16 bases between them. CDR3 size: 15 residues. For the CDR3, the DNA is TGTGCCAGTAGTAATCGGACCCTAGGGGGAGATACGCAGTATTTT. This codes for CASSNRTLGGDTQYF.

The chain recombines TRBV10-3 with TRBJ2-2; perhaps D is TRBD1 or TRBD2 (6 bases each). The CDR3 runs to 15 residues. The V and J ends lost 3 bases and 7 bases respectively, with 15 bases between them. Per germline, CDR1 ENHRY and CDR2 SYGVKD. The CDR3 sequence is CAISDSEGGIGELFF. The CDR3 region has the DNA TGTGCCATCAGTGACTCAGAAGGGGGGATCGGGGAGCTGTTTTTT.

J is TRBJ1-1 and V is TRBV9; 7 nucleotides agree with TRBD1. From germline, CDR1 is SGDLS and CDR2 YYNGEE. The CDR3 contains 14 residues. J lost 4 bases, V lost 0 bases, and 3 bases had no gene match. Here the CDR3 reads CASSVAGGGTEAFF. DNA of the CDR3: TGTGCCAGCAGCGTAGCAGGGGGAGGCACTGAAGCTTTCTTT.

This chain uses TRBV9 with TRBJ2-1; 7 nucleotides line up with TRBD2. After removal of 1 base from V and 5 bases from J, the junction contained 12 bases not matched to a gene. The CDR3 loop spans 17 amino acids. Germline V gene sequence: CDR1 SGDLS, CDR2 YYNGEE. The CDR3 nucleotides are TGTGCCAGCAGCGTATCCTTACTAGCGAGATCCGACAATGAGCAGTTCTTC. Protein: CASSVSLLARSDNEQFF.

CDR3 residues: CAWSNYFLINEQFF. As DNA, the CDR3 is TGTGCCTGGAGTAATTACTTTCTCATCAATGAGCAGTTCTTC. The chain carries TRBV30 and TRBJ2-1; no clear D gene. CDR3 length: 14 amino acids. Germline values: CDR1 GTSNPN, CDR2 SVGIG (reference sequence). Trimming stripped 2 bases from V and 6 bases from J, with 14 bases between.

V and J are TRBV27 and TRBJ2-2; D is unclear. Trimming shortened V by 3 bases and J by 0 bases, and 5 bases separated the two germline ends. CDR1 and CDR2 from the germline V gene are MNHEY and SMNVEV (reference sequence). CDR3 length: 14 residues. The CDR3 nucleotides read TGTGCCAGCAGTTTTGTGCCGAACACCGGGGAGCTGTTTTTT. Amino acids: CASSFVPNTGELFF.

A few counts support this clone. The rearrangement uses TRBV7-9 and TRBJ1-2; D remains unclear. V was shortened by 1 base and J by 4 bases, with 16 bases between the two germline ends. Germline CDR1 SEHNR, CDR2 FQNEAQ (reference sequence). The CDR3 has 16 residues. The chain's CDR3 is CASSLGGSPPGYGYTF. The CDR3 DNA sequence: TGTGCCAGCAGCTTAGGCGGCAGCCCCCCGGGCTATGGCTACACCTTC.

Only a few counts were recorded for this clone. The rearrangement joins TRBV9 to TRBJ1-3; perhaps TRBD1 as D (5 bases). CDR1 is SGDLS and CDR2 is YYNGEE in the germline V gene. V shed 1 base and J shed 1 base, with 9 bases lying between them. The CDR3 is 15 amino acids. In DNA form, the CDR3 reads TGTGCCAGCAGCGTAAGCCAGGGATCTGGAAACACCATATATTTT. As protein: CASSVSQGSGNTIYF.

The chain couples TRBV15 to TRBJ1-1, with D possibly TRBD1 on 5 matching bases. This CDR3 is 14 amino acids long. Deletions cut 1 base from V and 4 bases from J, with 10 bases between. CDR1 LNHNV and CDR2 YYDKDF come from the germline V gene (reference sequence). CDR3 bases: TGTGCCACCAGCAGAGCCGAGAGGGGCACTGAAGCTTTCTTT. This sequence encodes CATSRAERGTEAFF. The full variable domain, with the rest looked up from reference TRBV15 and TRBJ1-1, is DAMVIQNPRYQVTQFGKPVTLSCSQTLNHNVMYWYQQKSSQAPKLLFHYYDKDFNNEADTPDNFQSRRPNTSFCFLDIRSPGLGDTAMYLCATSRAERGTEAFFGQGTRLTVV.

The CDR3 loop reads CASSSEGGTEAFF. Written as DNA, the CDR3 is TGCGCCAGCAGCTCCGAGGGGGGCACTGAAGCTTTCTTT. The chain joins TRBV5-1 to TRBJ1-1; D is perhaps TRBD1 (6 bases). The length of the CDR3 is 13 residues. With 3 bases removed from V and 4 bases from J, the gap between germline ends came to 10 bases. The germline CDR1 and CDR2 sequences are SGHRS and YFSETQ.

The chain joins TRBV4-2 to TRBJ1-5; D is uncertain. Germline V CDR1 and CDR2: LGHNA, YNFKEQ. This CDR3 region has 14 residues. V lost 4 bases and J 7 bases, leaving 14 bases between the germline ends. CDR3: CASSREPGPQPQHF. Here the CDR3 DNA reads TGTGCCAGCAGCCGGGAGCCGGGCCCACAGCCCCAGCATTTT.

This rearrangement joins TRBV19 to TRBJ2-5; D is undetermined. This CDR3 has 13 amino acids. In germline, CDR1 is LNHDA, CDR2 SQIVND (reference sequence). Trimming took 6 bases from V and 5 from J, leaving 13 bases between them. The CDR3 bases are TGTGCCAGTAGCGGAGCACGGGCCGAGACCCAGTACTTC. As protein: CASSGARAETQYF. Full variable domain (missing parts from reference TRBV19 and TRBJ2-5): DGGITQSPKYLFRKEGQNVTLSCEQNLNHDAMYWYRQDPGQGLRLIYYSQIVNDFQKGDIAEGYSVSREKKESFPLTVTSAQKNPTAFYLCASSGARAETQYFGPGTRLLVL.

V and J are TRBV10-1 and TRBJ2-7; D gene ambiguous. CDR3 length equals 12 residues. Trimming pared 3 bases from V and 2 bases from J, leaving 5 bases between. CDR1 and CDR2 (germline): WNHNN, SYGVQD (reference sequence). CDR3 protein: CASSDLAYEQYF. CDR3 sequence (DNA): TGCGCCAGCAGTGACCTCGCCTACGAGCAGTACTTC.

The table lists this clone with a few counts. CDR3 DNA: TGTGCCAGCAGAACGAGCGGGAACAGTCAGCAGTATTTT. Its protein product is CASRTSGNSQQYF. V is TRBV6-5 and J is TRBJ2-3, with 7 nucleotides matching TRBD2. CDR3 length: 13 residues. Germline V CDR1 and CDR2: MNHEY, SVGAGI. V was clipped by 6 bases and J by 11 bases; unmatched bases: 11.